These 29 T cell receptor beta chains originate from one sample sequenced in a study of vaccination and CD4 T cells after COVID-19. Sample time point: late sampling 161 to 241 days after vaccination in a few convalescent patients. The treatment was: approximately 9-day PBMC culture with coronavirus spike peptide pools or control peptides (ViraFEST assay). Sequencing of DNA taken from cultured CD4+ T cells relied on the Oncomine TCR Beta short-read assay. TCRdb analysed the PCR reads with MiXCR anew, one entry per CDR3 protein. This sample has around 20,000 distinct CDR3 sequences; about 45% occur once, and the top ten carry 15% to 20%. The antigens of these receptors remain unknown. The sequencing used CD4+ T cells from blood, cultured in vitro, collected about 7 months after SARS-CoV-2 vaccination. The origin of the receptors is a human donor who had recovered from COVID-19.

V and J are TRBV29-1 and TRBJ1-1; D is ambiguous. V lost 4 bases, J lost 3 bases, and 9 bases lay in between. This CDR3 has 12 residues. CDR1 SQVTM and CDR2 ANQGSEA come from the germline V gene. In DNA, the CDR3 is TGCAGCGTTGTGGGCCCGGACACTGAAGCTTTCTTT. Protein product: CSVVGPDTEAFF.

V is TRBV7-2 and J is TRBJ2-6; D is ambiguous. The CDR3 loop spans 15 amino acids. Looked up from germline, CDR1 is SGHTA and CDR2 is FQGNSA. Deletions cut 2 bases from V and 0 bases from J, with 5 bases between. The CDR3 region is CASSLFRSGANVLTF. The CDR3 nucleotides read TGTGCCAGCAGCTTATTCCGCTCTGGGGCCAACGTCCTGACTTTC.

This chain uses TRBV15 with TRBJ2-5, with 11 bases aligning to TRBD2. CDR1 and CDR2 (germline): LNHNV, YYDKDF (reference sequence). V was pared by 5 bases and J by 4 bases, with 6 bases of the junction left unmatched. The CDR3 totals 15 residues. This chain's CDR3 is CATSGKTSGVETQYF. The CDR3 DNA follows: TGTGCCACCAGCGGAAAGACTAGCGGGGTAGAGACCCAGTACTTC.

The chain joins TRBV20-1 to TRBJ2-5; TRBD1 is a possible D gene (6 bases). CDR1 and CDR2 (germline): DFQATT, SNEGSKA (reference sequence). V was shortened by 5 bases and J by 3 bases, with 19 bases between the two germline ends. The CDR3 is made up of 15 amino acids. The CDR3 region has the DNA TGCAGTGCTGGGGTTGGGACATCCATCGAAGAGACCCAGTACTTC. Its protein is CSAGVGTSIEETQYF.

This chain uses TRBV6-5 with TRBJ2-2; no definite D call. Trimming took off 2 bases at V and 5 bases at J, with 6 bases between the two ends. Germline CDR1 is MNHEY and CDR2 is SVGAGI. The CDR3 loop spans 13 amino acids. CDR3 bases: TGTGCCAGCAGTTACCCACAGACCGGGGAGCTGTTTTTT. It translates to CASSYPQTGELFF.

The CDR3 DNA follows: TGTGCTAGTGGTTTGGACTGGCAGGGGACGGGTGAAGCTTTCTTT. Residues: CASGLDWQGTGEAFF. V and J are TRBV12-5 and TRBJ1-1, with a possible D match to TRBD1 (6 bases). CDR3 size: 15 residues. The germline V gene encodes CDR1 LGHNT and CDR2 FRNRAP. Deletions cut 1 base from V and 7 bases from J, with 16 bases between.

The chain links TRBV11-1 to TRBJ1-5; no firm D call. The CDR3 consists of 15 residues. Trimming removed 3 bases at V and 2 bases at J, with 11 bases between. From germline, CDR1 is SGHAT and CDR2 FQDESV (reference sequence). CDR3 DNA: TGTGCCAGCAGCTTTAGGAGGGCTGGCAATCAGCCCCAGCATTTT. As protein: CASSFRRAGNQPQHF.

This clonotype was recorded a few times. V usage is TRBV20-1 and J usage is TRBJ2-1; perhaps TRBD2 as D (5 bases). The ends were cut back, 3 bases at V and 9 bases at J, with 12 bases in the middle. Germline CDR1 reads DFQATT; CDR2 reads SNEGSKA (reference sequence). This CDR3 has 12 residues. The CDR3 DNA reads TGCAGTGCTAGTTCGACTATCGGTGAGCAGTTCTTC. Translating gives CSASSTIGEQFF.

In its sample, this clonotype was seen a few times. A read error may produce the germline difference seen at one junction end. The chain combines TRBV7-7 with TRBJ2-7; D ambiguous. Germline V CDR1 and CDR2: SSHAT, FNYEAQ (reference sequence). The CDR3 spans 11 residues. This chain's CDR3 is CASSFSCLEYF. As DNA, the CDR3 is TGTGCTAGCAGCTTTTCGTGTCTAGAGTACTTC.

This clonotype ranks as medium-sized (0.01 to 0.1%). This chain joins TRBV19 and TRBJ2-3; unclear D gene. The germline CDR1 and CDR2 sequences are LNHDA and SQIVND (reference sequence). CDR3 length: 13 residues. Between the trimmed V and J ends, which lost 4 bases and 3 bases, there was a span of 8 bases. CDR3 nucleotide sequence: TGTGCCAGTAGTAATCTAGTGACAGATACGCAGTATTTT. Protein product: CASSNLVTDTQYF.

Concerning this clonotype: The junction departs from germline at one end; a sequencing error may be responsible. The chain links TRBV5-1 to TRBJ2-1, with 8 bases that match TRBD1. CDR3 size: 12 residues. CDR1 and CDR2 from the germline V gene are SGHRS and YFSETQ. CDR3 coding DNA: TGCGCCAGCAGCAGGGTAGGACAGGGCGAGGAGTTC. Its translation is CASSRVGQGEEF.

V usage is TRBV6-1 and J usage is TRBJ2-5; 11 bases map to TRBD2. Trimming took 6 bases from V and 5 from J; bases not matched to a gene: 17. CDR1 and CDR2 (germline): MNHNS, SASEGT. This CDR3 spans 18 amino acids. The CDR3 coding sequence is TGTGCCAGCAGCCGTCCCAAAGTAGCGGGAGGGCCGGGGGAGACCCAGTACTTC. This codes for CASSRPKVAGGPGETQYF.

This clonotype showed up just a few times. The rearrangement links TRBV20-1 to TRBJ1-1, with 7 bases identical to TRBD1. Trimming at V came to 2 bases and at J to 0 bases, leaving 6 bases not matched to a gene. CDR1 is DFQATT and CDR2 is SNEGSKA in the germline V gene (reference sequence). This CDR3 is 15 amino acids long. For the CDR3, the DNA is TGCAGTGCTAGAAACGTGCAGGGGGTGAACACTGAAGCTTTCTTT. Protein sequence: CSARNVQGVNTEAFF.

This clonotype was counted between two and nine times. CDR3 amino acids: CASSIQGVGYGYTF. CDR3 nucleotide sequence: TGTGCCAGTAGTATTCAGGGGGTCGGCTATGGCTACACCTTC. V usage is TRBV19 and J usage is TRBJ1-2; TRBD1 agrees at 7 bases. The CDR3 loop spans 14 amino acids. J was trimmed by 4 bases and V by 3 bases; bases with no gene match: 5. Germline values: CDR1 LNHDA, CDR2 SQIVND (reference sequence).

The CDR3 DNA follows: TGTGCCAGCAGTTTATCCCGCAGAACAGGGTACGACCAGCCCCAGCATTTT. Residues: CASSLSRRTGYDQPQHF. V usage is TRBV27 and J usage is TRBJ1-5, with D perhaps TRBD1 (6 bases). The CDR3 loop spans 17 amino acids. Trimming removed 0 bases from V and 7 bases from J, with 19 bases in between. Germline CDR1 MNHEY, CDR2 SMNVEV (reference sequence).

The sample holds a few counts of this clonotype. The chain couples TRBV7-2 to TRBJ2-3; TRBD2 matches 11 bases. V trimming: 3 bases; J trimming: 6 bases; junction bases outside the gene matches: 5. CDR3 length: 15 residues. Germline V gene lookup returns CDR1 SGHTA and CDR2 FQGNSA. The CDR3: CASSLVAGGLDTQYF. DNA for the CDR3: TGTGCCAGCAGCTTGGTAGCGGGGGGGCTTGATACGCAGTATTTT.

This clonotype was counted a few times. V usage is TRBV2 and J usage is TRBJ1-1; D unresolved. The V end was cut by 5 bases, the J end by 3 bases, with 13 bases between. Germline V lookup: CDR1 SNHLY, CDR2 FYNNEI. This CDR3 has 14 residues. The DNA for the CDR3 is TGTGCCAGCAGTATCGGCATCTGGGACACTGAAGCTTTCTTT. Its protein is CASSIGIWDTEAFF.

The genes are TRBV7-2 and TRBJ2-1, with a tentative D call TRBD2 (5 bases). Germline CDR1 SGHTA, CDR2 FQGNSA. This CDR3 spans 15 amino acids. Deletions cut 5 bases from V and 7 bases from J, with 18 bases between. Here the CDR3 reads CASSPMRVKTNEQFF. The CDR3, as DNA: TGTGCCAGCAGCCCGATGCGGGTCAAGACGAATGAGCAGTTCTTC.

This chain joins TRBV29-1 and TRBJ2-5; 8 bases agree with TRBD1. J lost 5 bases, V lost 2 bases, and 4 bases had no gene match. The CDR3 contains 13 residues. Germline V gene data show CDR1 as SQVTM and CDR2 as ANQGSEA. This CDR3 is CSVERQGRETQYF. In DNA, the CDR3 is TGCAGCGTTGAAAGACAGGGGAGGGAGACCCAGTACTTC. The full variable domain, its missing parts supplied by reference TRBV29-1 and TRBJ2-5, is SAVISQKPSRDICQRGTSLTIQCQVDSQVTMMFWYRQQPGQSLTLIATANQGSEATYESGFVIDKFPISRPNLTFSTLTVSNMSPEDSSIYLCSVERQGRETQYFGPGTRLLVL.

This chain joins TRBV4-1 and TRBJ1-2; D uncertain. Trimming removed 0 bases at V and 4 bases at J, with 9 bases between. The germline gives CDR1 MGHRA, CDR2 YSYEKL. The CDR3 spans 14 residues. The CDR3 region has the DNA TGCGCCAGCAGCCAAGAACTACGGACCTATGGCTACACCTTC. Amino acids: CASSQELRTYGYTF.

This sequence joins TRBV21-1 and TRBJ1-5. TRBV21-1 is shown as a pseudogene. CDR3 length: 14 amino acids. The CDR3 bases are TGTGCCAGCAGCCCTGGAAGCCGCAATCAGCCCCAGCATTTT. Amino acids: CASSPGSRNQPQHF.

This clonotype showed up just once. The chain carries TRBV4-3 and TRBJ1-1; maybe TRBD1 (5 bases). The germline CDR1 and CDR2 sequences are LGHNA and YSLEER. The ends were cut back, 4 bases at V and 4 bases at J, with 13 bases in the middle. The CDR3 is made up of 14 amino acids. CDR3 coding DNA: TGCGCCAGCAGCCGGGGAAGGGGTGGCACTGAAGCTTTCTTT. It codes for CASSRGRGGTEAFF.

The V call is TRBV20-1, the J call TRBJ1-2, with 7 bases identical to TRBD1. V trimming: 6 bases; J trimming: 4 bases; junction bases outside the gene matches: 11. The CDR3 length is 14 residues. Germline V gene lookup returns CDR1 DFQATT and CDR2 SNEGSKA (reference sequence). As DNA, the CDR3 is TGCAGTGCCCCGAGCGGGACAGTCTTCTATGGCTACACCTTC. Protein: CSAPSGTVFYGYTF.

The V and J genes are TRBV6-2 or TRBV6-3 and TRBJ1-6, with D hard to call. Germline V lookup: CDR1 MNHEY, CDR2 SVGEGT. The germline V and J ends were trimmed by 5 bases and 6 bases, with 11 bases remaining between them. The CDR3 is 14 residues long. CDR3 nucleotides: TGTGCCAGCAGTCTCCGGGCACTTAATTCACCCCTCCACTTT. This codes for CASSLRALNSPLHF.

This clonotype was detected a few times. The chain links TRBV20-1 to TRBJ1-2; 8 nucleotides match TRBD1. Germline assignment: CDR1 DFQATT and CDR2 SNEGSKA (reference sequence). The CDR3 is 13 amino acids. Trimming cost V 4 bases and J 2 bases; bases outside gene matches: 3. CDR3 nucleotides: TGCAGTGCTACCAACAGGGGGAACTATGGCTACACCTTC. It codes for CSATNRGNYGYTF.

The V call is TRBV6-2 or TRBV6-3, the J call TRBJ1-5, with D perhaps TRBD1 (5 bases). CDR1 MNHEY and CDR2 SVGEGT come from the germline V gene. CDR3 length equals 16 residues. Trimming took 5 bases from V and 4 from J, leaving 18 bases between them. DNA for the CDR3: TGTGCCAGCAGTCCGACCGCCCGGGGCAGAAATCAGCCCCAGCATTTT. It codes for CASSPTARGRNQPQHF.

This chain joins TRBV7-2 and TRBJ1-2, with TRBD1 matching over 8 bases. J lost 4 bases, V lost 3 bases, and 10 bases had no gene match. Germline CDR1 reads SGHTA; CDR2 reads FQGNSA. There are 16 residues in the CDR3. The CDR3 coding sequence is TGTGCCAGCAGCTTCCCAACGGGACAGGCGGCCTATGGCTACACCTTC. It yields the protein CASSFPTGQAAYGYTF.

Notes on this clonotype: An end of the junction does not agree with germline; a read error may underlie this. The chain carries TRBV6-1 and TRBJ1-1; perhaps TRBD1 as D (5 bases). This CDR3 is 12 amino acids long. Germline CDR1 reads MNHNS; CDR2 reads SASEGT. The CDR3 reads CASSQGPAGAFF. The CDR3 DNA is TGCGCCAGCAGTCAGGGACCGGCGGGAGCTTTCTTT.

This rearrangement joins TRBV10-3 to TRBJ1-2; 7 nucleotides align to TRBD1. The V gene's germline CDR1 is ENHRY and CDR2 SYGVKD. This CDR3 has 16 residues. V gave up 2 bases and J gave up 0 bases; unmatched junction bases: 6. DNA for the CDR3: TGTGCCATCAGTGAGCAGGCAGGGGGTTCTAACTATGGCTACACCTTC. Translating it yields CAISEQAGGSNYGYTF.